The 21 T cell receptor beta chains listed next were all sequenced from one sample in a study of T cell repertoires in cytomegalovirus infection. The antigens of these receptors remain unknown. TCRdb ran MiXCR on the reads and lists one entry per CDR3 protein. The sample comprises 450,000 to 550,000 distinct CDR3 sequences, about 44% of which are singletons, and approximately 40% rests with the top ten. Sequences were derived from cultured PBMCs, sampled from culture after CMV antigen stimulation. These receptors all stem from a human donor in good health (CMV status not recorded). Some clones in this sample may be carry-over from other donors' samples.

This clonotype was seen more than once but under ten times. The chain is built from TRBV2 and TRBJ2-2, with D perhaps given as TRBD1 or TRBD2 (5 bases each). The CDR3 loop spans 14 amino acids. Between the trimmed V and J ends, which lost 7 bases and 4 bases, there was a span of 13 bases. Germline lookup yields CDR1 SNHLY and CDR2 FYNNEI. DNA of the CDR3: TGTGCCAGCATTGGGACGAGGGGCACCGGGGAGCTGTTTTTT. Translation: CASIGTRGTGELFF.

This clonotype has more than one count but fewer than ten. The CDR3 region is CASSLARLSSRPDTQYF. CDR3 DNA sequence: TGTGCCAGCAGCTTAGCGCGGTTGAGTAGTCGTCCAGATACGCAGTATTTT. The chain links TRBV7-9 to TRBJ2-3; no definite D call. Trimming shortened V by 0 bases and J by 4 bases, and 17 bases separated the two germline ends. CDR1 is SEHNR and CDR2 is FQNEAQ in the germline V gene (reference sequence). This CDR3 spans 17 amino acids.

This chain connects TRBV6-1 to TRBJ2-5; maybe TRBD1 (5 bases). Deletions cut 4 bases from V and 5 bases from J, with 11 bases between. Germline V gene sequence: CDR1 MNHNS, CDR2 SASEGT. The CDR3 extends over 13 amino acids. The CDR3 region is CASSGTPGETQYF. The CDR3, as DNA: TGTGCCAGCAGTGGAACCCCAGGGGAGACCCAGTACTTC.

The chain joins TRBV7-2 to TRBJ2-3; TRBD1 might be the D (5 bases). V lost 3 bases and J lost 4, with 8 bases in between. Germline V gene data show CDR1 as SGHTA and CDR2 as FQGNSA. The CDR3 spans 13 residues. CDR3 loop: CASSFSGPDTQYF. CDR3 sequence (DNA): TGTGCCAGCAGCTTTTCAGGGCCAGATACGCAGTATTTT.

The V and J genes are TRBV7-8 and TRBJ2-1, with TRBD2 matching over 10 bases. Germline values: CDR1 SGHVS, CDR2 FQNEAQ. Trimming cost V 5 bases and J 5 bases; bases outside gene matches: 6. The CDR3 length is 15 residues. Here the CDR3 reads CASSVLAGSNNEQFF. In DNA, the CDR3 is TGTGCCAGCAGCGTACTAGCGGGGTCAAACAATGAGCAGTTCTTC.

This chain connects TRBV7-9 to TRBJ2-5, with D possibly TRBD2 on 5 matching bases. V shed 8 bases and J shed 5 bases, with 18 bases lying between them. The CDR3 length is 14 residues. Germline V gene lookup returns CDR1 SEHNR and CDR2 FQNEAQ (reference sequence). CDR3 in amino acids: CASESGRIGETQYF. The CDR3 DNA follows: TGTGCCAGCGAGTCGGGAAGGATTGGTGAGACCCAGTACTTC.

This clonotype was found a few times. Here the CDR3 reads CASSQGPYDRGIDGYTF. CDR3 in DNA: TGTGCCAGCAGCCAGGGCCCCTACGACAGAGGGATCGATGGCTACACCTTC. The chain is built from TRBV4-2 and TRBJ1-2, with D possibly being TRBD1 (5 bases). Germline CDR1 is LGHNA and CDR2 is YNFKEQ. The V end lost 3 bases, the J end lost 6 bases, and 23 bases lay between the germline ends. This CDR3 is built from 17 residues.

The chain carries TRBV5-4 and TRBJ1-2, with D possibly being TRBD1 (6 bases). Germline CDR1 is SGHNT and CDR2 is YYREEE (reference sequence). This CDR3 is 16 amino acids long. V was trimmed by 4 bases and J by 2 bases, leaving 18 bases between them. The CDR3 protein is CASSPKGGPRNYGYTF. The CDR3 DNA sequence: TGTGCCAGCAGCCCGAAAGGGGGGCCACGGAACTATGGCTACACCTTC.

This clonotype occurred a few times. J is TRBJ1-6 and V is TRBV7-2; a possible D gene is TRBD1 (6 bases). V was shortened by 5 bases and J by 9 bases, with 20 bases between the two germline ends. CDR1 SGHTA and CDR2 FQGNSA come from the germline V gene. The CDR3 loop spans 16 amino acids. The CDR3 coding sequence is TGTGCCAGCAGCCCCTGGACAGAGGGGATGGGTTCACCCCTCCACTTT. Its translation: CASSPWTEGMGSPLHF.

The chain carries TRBV6-8 and TRBJ2-7, with D possibly being TRBD1 (5 bases). The CDR3 length is 16 residues. V lost 6 bases and J lost 3, with 21 bases in between. Germline CDR1 is MNHGY and CDR2 is SAAAGT. Here the CDR3 reads CASSLNLGRVDYEQYF. In DNA form, the CDR3 reads TGTGCCAGCAGCCTAAATCTAGGCAGGGTGGACTACGAGCAGTACTTC.

The chain uses TRBV4-1 and TRBJ1-1; no clear D. Germline CDR1 is MGHRA and CDR2 is YSYEKL. This CDR3 is built from 15 residues. V lost 0 bases, J lost 1 base, and 9 bases lay in between. CDR3 region: CASSQDPGTNTEAFF. CDR3 sequence (DNA): TGCGCCAGCAGCCAAGATCCGGGAACGAACACTGAAGCTTTCTTT.

The chain employs TRBV6-2 or TRBV6-3 and TRBJ2-3; 7 nucleotides agree with TRBD2. This CDR3 contains 14 residues. The V gene end was trimmed by 6 bases and the J gene end by 4 bases; junction bases not matched to a gene: 7. CDR1 MNHEY and CDR2 SVGEGT come from the germline V gene. The chain's CDR3 is CASSRLATSDTQYF. The CDR3 DNA reads TGTGCCAGCAGCCGACTAGCTACGTCAGATACGCAGTATTTT.

The rearrangement links TRBV6-6 to TRBJ2-3; D remains ambiguous. Between the trimmed V and J ends, which lost 5 bases and 0 bases, there was a span of 9 bases. CDR3 size: 14 residues. CDR1 is MNHNY, CDR2 SVGAGI, per germline (reference sequence). DNA of the CDR3: TGTGCCAGCAGTCCCATTCCCAGCACAGATACGCAGTATTTT. Protein product: CASSPIPSTDTQYF.

CDR3 sequence reads: CASSLEQVHNSPLHF. The CDR3 coding sequence is TGTGCCAGCAGCTTGGAACAGGTCCATAATTCACCCCTCCACTTT. The genes are TRBV7-9 and TRBJ1-6; tentatively, D is TRBD1 (5 bases). Trimming took 3 bases from V and 5 from J, leaving 11 bases between them. CDR3 size: 15 residues. Per germline, CDR1 SEHNR and CDR2 FQNEAQ (reference sequence).

The chain recombines TRBV20-1 with TRBJ2-7; 9 bases map to TRBD2. J was trimmed by 1 base and V by 6 bases; bases with no gene match: 10. The CDR3 runs 15 residues. Germline V gene lookup returns CDR1 DFQATT and CDR2 SNEGSKA (reference sequence). CDR3 sequence (DNA): TGCAGTGCCGACTTCTTACTAGCGGGTTCCTACGAGCAGTACTTC. The encoded protein is CSADFLLAGSYEQYF.

The chain couples TRBV4-1 to TRBJ2-7; D remains unclear. There are 13 residues in the CDR3. Germline values: CDR1 MGHRA, CDR2 YSYEKL. V was cut by 4 bases and J by 6 bases, with 13 bases left in between. As DNA, the CDR3 is TGCGCCAGCAGCCTCACCTTTGGCAGCGAGCAGTACTTC. This codes for CASSLTFGSEQYF.

This clonotype occurred a few times. The chain is built from TRBV7-2 and TRBJ2-7; a possible D gene is TRBD1 (7 bases). The V and J ends lost 0 bases and 2 bases respectively, with 14 bases between them. The CDR3 spans 16 residues. Germline assignment: CDR1 SGHTA and CDR2 FQGNSA. As DNA, the CDR3 is TGTGCCAGCAGCTTAGCGGGGGGCCAGGGGGCCTACGAGCAGTACTTC. Protein: CASSLAGGQGAYEQYF.

The chain uses TRBV7-2 and TRBJ1-2; no clear D gene. Germline CDR1 SGHTA, CDR2 FQGNSA. The CDR3 is made up of 14 amino acids. The V end was cut by 1 base, the J end by 7 bases, with 13 bases between. For the CDR3, the DNA is TGTGCCAGCAGCTTAGGACTCTTAGGCTCTGGCTACACCTTC. Translating it yields CASSLGLLGSGYTF.

V and J are TRBV4-1 and TRBJ2-1; 9 bases line up with TRBD2. This CDR3 spans 16 amino acids. V gave up 3 bases and J gave up 4 bases; unmatched junction bases: 7. The V gene's germline CDR1 is MGHRA and CDR2 YSYEKL. The CDR3, as DNA: TGCGCCAGCAGCCAGGCCGGGCGGGGGGGTTACAATGAGCAGTTCTTC. Amino acids: CASSQAGRGGYNEQFF.

This clonotype was recorded at least ten times. The CDR3 DNA is TGTGCCAGCAGTCACACAGGGACCGAGCAGTACTTC. This sequence encodes CASSHTGTEQYF. V gene TRBV27 combines with J gene TRBJ2-7; the D gene is possibly TRBD1 (6 bases). Germline V CDR1 and CDR2: MNHEY, SMNVEV (reference sequence). The CDR3 has 12 residues. V lost 5 bases and J lost 6, with 11 bases in between.

This clonotype occurred many times. This chain links TRBV7-2 with TRBJ2-3; the D gene is possibly TRBD2 (5 bases). CDR3 length equals 14 residues. With 3 bases removed from V and 1 base from J, the gap between germline ends came to 8 bases. Per the germline V gene, CDR1 is SGHTA and CDR2 is FQGNSA. DNA for the CDR3: TGTGCCAGCAGCTTGGGGAGTGGCACAGATACGCAGTATTTT. Translating it yields CASSLGSGTDTQYF.